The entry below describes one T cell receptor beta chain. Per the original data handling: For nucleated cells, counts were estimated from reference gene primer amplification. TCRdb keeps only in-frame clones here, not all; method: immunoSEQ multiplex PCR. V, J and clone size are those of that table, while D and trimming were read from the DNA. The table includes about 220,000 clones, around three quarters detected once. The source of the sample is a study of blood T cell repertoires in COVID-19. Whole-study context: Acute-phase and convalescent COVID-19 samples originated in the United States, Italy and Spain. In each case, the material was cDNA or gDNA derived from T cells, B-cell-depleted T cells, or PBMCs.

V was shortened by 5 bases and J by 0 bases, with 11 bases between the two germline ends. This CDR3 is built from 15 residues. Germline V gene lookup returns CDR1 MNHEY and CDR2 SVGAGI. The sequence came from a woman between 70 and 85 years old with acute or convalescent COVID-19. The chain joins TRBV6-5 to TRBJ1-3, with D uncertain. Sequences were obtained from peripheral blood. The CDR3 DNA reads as TGTGCCAGCAGTCCCGGCCCGGGCTCTGGAAACACCATATATTTT. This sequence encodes CASSPGPGSGNTIYF.